Here is one T cell receptor beta chain with its context. The data originate from a study of shared clonotypes between healthy human individuals. The donors, healthy adults who were HIV-negative, had experienced no recent acute infections or vaccinations. All participating donors were Caucasian adults from Nashville, Tennessee. Naive CD45RA+ and memory CD45RA-negative subsets were split from CD4+ cells. Several immunoSEQ 96-well plates shared each subset's DNA, each plate a replicate. Clones were read by immunoSEQ multiplex PCR, and TCRdb kept only the in-frame ones, dropping some. The sample lists around 1.6 million clones, 95% to 99% occurring once. The sequence came from a man between 25 and 39 years old in good health. Sequencing was done on a sample of naive CD4+ T cells sorted from blood. Subset meaning: CD45RA+ positively selected.

The CDR3, as DNA: TGTGCCAGCAGCTTTGGATTCTCCTACGAGCAGTACTTC. Translation gives CASSFGFSYEQYF. The rearrangement links TRBV11-2 to TRBJ2-7, with D hard to call. Trimming took 3 bases from V and 0 from J, leaving 6 bases between them. Germline CDR1 and CDR2: SGHAT and FQNNGV. The CDR3 is 13 residues long.